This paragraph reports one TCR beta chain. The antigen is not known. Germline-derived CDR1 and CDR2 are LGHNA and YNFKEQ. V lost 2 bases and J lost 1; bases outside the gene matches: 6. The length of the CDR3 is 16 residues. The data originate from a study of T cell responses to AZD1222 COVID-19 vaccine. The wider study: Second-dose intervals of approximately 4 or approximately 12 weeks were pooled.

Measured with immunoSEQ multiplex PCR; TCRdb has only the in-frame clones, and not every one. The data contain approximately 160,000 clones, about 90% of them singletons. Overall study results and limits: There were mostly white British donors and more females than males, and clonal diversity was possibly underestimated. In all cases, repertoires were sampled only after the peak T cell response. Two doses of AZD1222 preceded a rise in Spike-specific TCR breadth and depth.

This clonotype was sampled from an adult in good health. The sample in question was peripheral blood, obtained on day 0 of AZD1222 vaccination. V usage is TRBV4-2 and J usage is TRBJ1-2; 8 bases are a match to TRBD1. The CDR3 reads CASSQPGQGSNYGYTF. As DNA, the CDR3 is TGTGCCAGCAGCCAACCCGGACAGGGAAGTAACTATGGCTACACCTTC.